In its sample, the clone carrying this T cell receptor (beta chain) was seen a few times. Its antigen remains unknown. Generation of TCR beta libraries employed quantitative 5'-RACE incorporating molecular barcodes. Via MiXCR, TCRdb re-called the 5' RACE reads, giving one row per CDR3 protein. In the table there are 35,000 to 50,000 distinct CDR3 sequences, roughly 3% of which are singletons. These data come from a study of CD8 T cells in ankylosing spondylitis. Findings and limits, study-wide: The authors found the disease-linked clones to be CD8+ and relatively rare in peripheral blood. A TCR beta motif of under 10 highly homologous variants seemed to mark ankylosing spondylitis blood. Disease-linked clones reportedly showed significant enrichment in matched ankylosing spondylitis synovial fluid.

CDR3 length: 15 residues. With V trimmed by 4 bases and J by 0 bases, 4 bases remained unmatched. Per the germline V gene, CDR1 is SGDLS and CDR2 is YYNGEE. The rearrangement uses TRBV9 and TRBJ1-1; 9 nucleotides match TRBD1. Input material: blood, either unsorted or a sorted T cell fraction (not recorded which). This clonotype originated in a male donor with ankylosing spondylitis or in good health (not recorded which). The CDR3 loop reads CASSTGQGLNTEAFF. The DNA of the CDR3 is TGTGCCAGCAGCACAGGACAGGGGTTGAACACTGAAGCTTTCTTT.